The clone carrying this TCR beta chain was observed a few times. Produced via immunoSEQ multiplex PCR; TCRdb's table is partial and in-frame only. The sample includes fewer than 2.5 million clones, over 85% of them seen just once. The sample is drawn from a study of shared clonotypes between healthy human individuals. Specimen: naive CD4+ T cells from PBMCs. The subset denotes: CD45RA+ positively selected. This clonotype originated in a man between 18 and 35 years old in good health. Some clones in this sample may be carry-over from other donors' samples.

As DNA, the CDR3 is TGTGCCAGCAGTTTCGGGGCAGCCTCTGGAAACACCATATATTTT. It yields the protein CASSFGAASGNTIYF. The rearrangement links TRBV28 to TRBJ1-3; D perhaps matches TRBD1 (5 bases). Germline V gene lookup returns CDR1 MDHEN and CDR2 SYDVKM. This CDR3 has 15 amino acids. V shed 3 bases and J shed 0 bases, with 9 bases lying between them.